Listed below are T cell receptor beta chains from one sample, sequenced in a study of cytomegalovirus exposure and HLA in healthy donors. Assay used: immunoSEQ multiplex PCR; TCRdb lists only in-frame clones, some missing. The sample has some 200,000 clones, around 78% seen once. Material for sequencing was PBMCs. The receptors shown here come from a woman younger than 45 in good health and CMV-seropositive. CDR3s include the opening cysteine and the closing phenylalanine or tryptophan. D genes are given only for firm matches. Clone size is stated in some rows and not others, as once, few, many or a class when expanded.

TRBJ2-1 | NA | TRBD2 | TRBV6-5 | TGTGCCAGCAGTCCGTCTAGCGGGCCATACAATGAGCAGTTCTTC | CASSPSSGPYNEQFF
TRBJ1-1 | NA | NA | TRBV6-5 | TGTGCCAGCAGTTACTCGAGGGAGATGGGTGGTGAAGCTTTCTTT | CASSYSREMGGEAFF
TRBJ1-5 | NA | TRBD1 | TRBV15 | TGTGCCACCAGCAGGGGGACAGTTAGCAATCAGCCCCAGCATTTT | CATSRGTVSNQPQHF
TRBJ2-7 | NA | TRBD1 | TRBV6-1 | TGTGCCAGCAGTGGGGACAGGGGGTCACTCTTCTCCTACGAGCAGTACTTC | CASSGDRGSLFSYEQYF
TRBJ1-1 | few | NA | TRBV5-4 | TGTGCCAGCAGCTTGCCAGGGAGGGCTGAAGCTTTCTTT | CASSLPGRAEAFF
TRBJ2-7 | NA | TRBD1 | TRBV10-3 | TGTGCCATCAGGGAAGACAGGGGCCTTTCCTACGAGCAGTACTTC | CAIREDRGLSYEQYF
TRBJ2-6 | NA | NA | TRBV4-3 | TGCGCCAGCAGCCAAGATCAGGGACAAACCTCTGGGGCCAACGTCCTGACTTTC | CASSQDQGQTSGANVLTF
TRBJ2-7 | NA | TRBD2 | TRBV27 | TGTGCCAGCAGTTCCGGGGGGACGGGCTACGAGCAGTACTTC | CASSSGGTGYEQYF
TRBJ1-2 | NA | NA | TRBV21-1 | TGTGCCAGCAGCAAAGCCAAAGCCGCGACAGGGGGCGACTATGGCTACACCTTC | CASSKAKAATGGDYGYTF
TRBJ1-3 | NA | NA | TRBV2 | TGTGCCAGCAGTGGGGCCTCTGGAAACACCATATATTTT | CASSGASGNTIYF
TRBJ2-7 | NA | TRBD2 | TRBV6-1 | TGTGCCAGCAGTGATAGCGGGGAGACCTACGAGCAGTACTTC | CASSDSGETYEQYF
TRBJ2-5 | NA | NA | TRBV15 | TGTGCCACCAGCAGAGAGGCAGGGCCCCAAGAGACCCAGTACTTC | CATSREAGPQETQYF
TRBJ1-2 | once | TRBD1 | TRBV10-3 | TGTGCCATCAGTGAGGGGGACAGGGAGGGTGGCTACACCTTC | CAISEGDREGGYTF
TRBJ1-1 | NA | NA | TRBV7-9 | TGTGCCAGCACCATACAGGGTTCGAACACTGAAGCTTTCTTT | CASTIQGSNTEAFF
TRBJ1-2 | NA | TRBD1 | TRBV30 | TGTGCCTGGAGTGTACCAGGGGGCGGGTATGGCTACACCTTC | CAWSVPGGGYGYTF
TRBJ1-4 | NA | NA | TRBV2 | TGTGCCAGCCGGACAGCCGAAAAACTGTTTTTT | CASRTAEKLFF
TRBJ1-5 | NA | NA | TRBV28 | TGTGCCAGCAGGGAGGTGGGCAATCAGCCCCAGCATTTT | CASREVGNQPQHF
TRBJ2-1 | NA | NA | TRBV29-1 | TGCAGCGTTGCAGGAGGATCCGATGAGCAGTTCTTC | CSVAGGSDEQFF
TRBJ1-6 | NA | TRBD1 | TRBV28 | TGTGCCAGCAGGGGCGGGACAGGGGGTCGGTCACCCCTCCACTTT | CASRGGTGGRSPLHF
TRBJ2-3 | NA | TRBD2 | TRBV30 | TGTGCCTGGACCGGGACTAGCCGATACACAGATACGCAGTATTTT | CAWTGTSRYTDTQYF
TRBJ2-1 | NA | NA | TRBV7-9 | TGTGCCAGCAGAACCACGACGGGGGAAAGCCCCTACAATGAGCAGTTCTTC | CASRTTTGESPYNEQFF
TRBJ2-5 | once | NA | TRBV28 | TGTGCCAGCAAACCCTTCATGCGGGACTGGACACAAGAGACCCAGTACTTC | CASKPFMRDWTQETQYF
TRBJ2-3 | NA | TRBD2 | TRBV30 | TGTGCCGAGGGGCCAGCGGGAGGGCCAAATACGCAGTATTTT | CAEGPAGGPNTQYF
TRBJ1-2 | NA | TRBD1 | TRBV6-6 | TGTGCCAGCAGCCCCGGGACAGGCCATCTCTATGGCTACACCTTC | CASSPGTGHLYGYTF
TRBJ1-5 | NA | TRBD1 | TRBV7-6 | TGTGCCAGCAGCTCTAGAACAGGGGGCATCAGTCAGCCCCAGCATTTT | CASSSRTGGISQPQHF
TRBJ2-4 | NA | NA | TRBV30 | TGTGCCTGGCGGGGAACGAGGGCACTAGCCAAAAACATTCAGTACTTC | CAWRGTRALAKNIQYF
TRBJ2-7 | NA | TRBD2 | TRBV19 | TGTGCCAGTAGCCTACTAGCGGGAGGCGAGCAGTACTTC | CASSLLAGGEQYF
TRBJ2-7 | NA | NA | TRBV5-1 | TGCGCCAGCAGCTTGGCCCTGCCGGGGAGACAGGCCTTCTCCTACGAGCAGTACTTC | CASSLALPGRQAFSYEQYF
TRBJ1-5 | few | NA | TRBV4-3 | TGCGCCAGCAGCCTAACTGACAATCAGCCCCAGCATTTT | CASSLTDNQPQHF
TRBJ1-1 | few | NA | TRBV6-5 | TGTGCCAGCAGTTACGGACTGGGGAACACTGAAGCTTTCTTT | CASSYGLGNTEAFF
TRBJ1-6 | NA | NA | TRBV2 | TGTGCCAGCAAAGATGCAGGGGCTCATTCACCCCTCCACTTT | CASKDAGAHSPLHF
TRBJ2-3 | NA | TRBD2 | TRBV2 | TGTGCCAGCAGGGTAGCGGGAAGCACAGATACGCAGTATTTT | CASRVAGSTDTQYF
TRBJ1-2 | NA | TRBD1 | TRBV5-1 | TGCGCCAGCAAACCGAGGACAGGGGGCGGCTATGGCTACACCTTC | CASKPRTGGGYGYTF
TRBJ1-5 | NA | TRBD1 | TRBV19 | TGTGCCAGTAGTATCACGGGACAGGGGGCACAGCCCCAGCATTTT | CASSITGQGAQPQHF
TRBJ1-4 | NA | NA | TRBV5-1 | TGCGCCAGCAGCTTGGACGGGACACCTAATGAAAAACTGTTTTTT | CASSLDGTPNEKLFF
TRBJ2-7 | NA | NA | TRBV10-3 | TGTGCCATCAGGGCCGACGGGACTCTCCCCGAGCAGTACTTC | CAIRADGTLPEQYF
TRBJ1-1 | NA | NA | TRBV19 | TGTGCCAGTAGTGTTACCGGACACCTGAACACTGAAGCTTTCTTT | CASSVTGHLNTEAFF
TRBJ2-7 | NA | TRBD1 | TRBV5-6 | TGTGCCAGCAGAACCGGGACAGCCACCTACGAGCAGTACTTC | CASRTGTATYEQYF
TRBJ2-6 | NA | TRBD2 | TRBV4-1 | TGCGCCAGTGGCGGGGGTAGCGTACTCTCTGGGGCCAACGTCCTGACTTTC | CASGGGSVLSGANVLTF
TRBJ2-2 | NA | NA | TRBV18 | TGTGCCAGCTCACCACCGAGCCGTAACACCGGGGAGCTGTTTTTT | CASSPPSRNTGELFF
TRBJ1-2 | NA | NA | TRBV19 | TGTGCCAGTAGTACCTTTCAGGACAGCTTCTATGGCTACACCTTC | CASSTFQDSFYGYTF
TRBJ2-1 | NA | TRBD2 | TRBV7-2 | TGTGCCAGCAGCGCTCTAGCGGGCTCCTACAATGAGCAGTTCTTC | CASSALAGSYNEQFF
TRBJ2-3 | NA | TRBD2 | TRBV7-9 | TGTGCCAGCAGCTACCTTAGCGGGAGTTTCCCAGATACGCAGTATTTT | CASSYLSGSFPDTQYF
TRBJ2-1 | NA | TRBD2 | TRBV9 | TGTGCCAGCAGCCCGAGCGGGGGTTTCGATGAGCAGTTCTTC | CASSPSGGFDEQFF
TRBJ2-1 | NA | TRBD2 | TRBV7-9 | TGTGCCAGCAGCTTAATGGCGGGGGGCAGTATCGATGAGCAGTTCTTC | CASSLMAGGSIDEQFF
TRBJ2-3 | NA | TRBD2 | TRBV7-2 | TGTGCCAGCAGCCATATTGGGGCTAGCGGGAGTGATACGCAGTATTTT | CASSHIGASGSDTQYF
TRBJ2-7 | NA | NA | TRBV6-1 | TGTGCCACCACGCCTGGACAGTCCGGTCTCGAGCAGTACTTC | CATTPGQSGLEQYF
TRBJ1-2 | few | NA | TRBV30 | TGTGCCTGGAGCGGAGGGTCCCGAAACACCTTATCTAACTATGGCTACACCTTC | CAWSGGSRNTLSNYGYTF
TRBJ2-1 | NA | NA | TRBV28 | TGTGCCAGCGTACGGGCCGGAGGTCGGGAGCAGTTCTTC | CASVRAGGREQFF
TRBJ2-3 | NA | NA | TRBV7-2 | TGTGCCAGCAGCTCTCAGGGGGATACGCAGTATTTT | CASSSQGDTQYF
TRBJ1-2 | NA | NA | TRBV6-5 | TGTGCCAGCAGTTACTCCTCGGATCGGGGTGGCTACACCTTC | CASSYSSDRGGYTF
TRBJ2-1 | NA | NA | TRBV20-1 | TGCAGTGCTCTGTACGGGGATGAGCAGTTCTTC | CSALYGDEQFF
TRBJ2-5 | NA | NA | TRBV10-1 | TGCGCCAGCAGCCAAGGTCTTAGCGGTCAAGAGACCCAGTACTTC | CASSQGLSGQETQYF
TRBJ1-4 | NA | NA | TRBV28 | TGTGCCAGCAGTTTAAGGACAGCTCTTTTTGTCAAACTGTTTTTT | CASSLRTALFVKLFF
TRBJ1-1 | NA | TRBD1 | TRBV10-3 | TGTGCCATCAGGGGGGCTACAGGGGATTGGACTGAAGCTTTCTTT | CAIRGATGDWTEAFF